This T cell receptor (beta chain) came from a study of T cell repertoires in cytomegalovirus infection. Turning to the study itself: CMV epitopes that were recently identified and HLA-C-restricted were used alongside well-studied HLA-B-restricted ones. Public TCR beta signatures were indicative of both CMV infection and a matching HLA type.

Trimming stripped 3 bases from V and 2 bases from J, with 10 bases between. This CDR3 region has 15 residues. The germline V gene has CDR1 MGHRA and CDR2 YSYEKL. About this clonotype itself: Its antigen is not identified.

Study results and limitations: Dominating the ex vivo response were TCR beta clonotypes that were CMV-specific and HLA-C-restricted.

MiXCR was run by TCRdb on the reads, yielding one entry per CDR3 protein. The table shows around 800,000 distinct CDR3 sequences, with around a third occurring only once. This TCR was sampled from a human donor in good health (CMV status not recorded). Some clones in this sample may be carry-over from other donors' samples. Material: cultured CD8+ T cells from PBMCs, obtained from culture after CMV antigen stimulation. The gene calls are TRBV4-1 and TRBJ2-2; TRBD1 or TRBD2 may be the D gene (5 bases each). The CDR3: CASSHGTVNTGELFF. The DNA for the CDR3 is TGCGCCAGCAGCCATGGGACGGTAAACACCGGGGAGCTGTTTTTT.